Listed below are T cell receptor beta chains from one sample, sequenced in a study of blood T cell repertoires in COVID-19. Produced via immunoSEQ multiplex PCR; TCRdb's table is partial and in-frame only. This table holds about 460,000 clones, approximately 90% found once. Source material: PBMCs or T cells enriched from blood (not recorded which). These receptors came from a woman in her fifties or sixties who had recovered from COVID-19. Each CDR3 is given with its conserved first and last residue. D genes are given only for firm matches. Expanded clones get a size class; other rows say once, few or many, or leave the size out.

d_call,j_call,v_call,clone_size,cdr3_nt,cdr3_aa
NA,TRBJ2-3,TRBV10-3,once,TGTGCCATCAGTGGGCAGCGTCGCACAGATACGCAGTATTTT,CAISGQRRTDTQYF
NA,TRBJ2-3,TRBV2,NA,TGTGCCAGCAGTGACTCTAATGGGGGGATAGATACGCAGTATTTT,CASSDSNGGIDTQYF
NA,TRBJ1-5,TRBV19,NA,TGTGCCAGTAGCCCTACCTTTGGTCCCCAGCATTTT,CASSPTFGPQHF
NA,TRBJ2-1,TRBV19,NA,TGTGCCAGTAGTGAGCGCCAAGAGCAGTTCTTC,CASSERQEQFF
NA,TRBJ1-1,TRBV25-1,NA,TGTGCCAGCAGTGAATTCAGGGAAAACACTGAAGCTTTCTTT,CASSEFRENTEAFF
NA,TRBJ1-5,TRBV6-6,NA,TGTGCCAGCAGGGTAGGGGATAGCAATCAGCCCCAGCATTTT,CASRVGDSNQPQHF
NA,TRBJ2-3,TRBV7-9,NA,TGTGCCAGCAGCCCTCCGAATAGCGGTACCTCTAGCACAGATACGCAGTATTTT,CASSPPNSGTSSTDTQYF
TRBD1,TRBJ2-1,TRBV3-1/TRBV3-2,NA,TGTGCCAGCAGCCAAGGACAGGGAATCTACAATGAGCAGTTCTTC,CASSQGQGIYNEQFF
NA,TRBJ2-6,TRBV9,NA,TGTGCCAGCAGCTCAAGGGGTGCTGGGGCCAACGTCCTGACTTTC,CASSSRGAGANVLTF
NA,TRBJ1-6,TRBV27,NA,TGTGCCAGCAGTTTAGACAGGAATTCACCCCTCCACTTT,CASSLDRNSPLHF
TRBD1,TRBJ1-4,TRBV3-1/TRBV3-2,NA,TGTGCCAGCAGCCAAGCGGACAGGGTGGAAAAACTGTTTTTT,CASSQADRVEKLFF
NA,TRBJ2-3,TRBV30,few,TGTGCCTGGAGTGGAGGACTTCGCACAGATACGCAGTATTTT,CAWSGGLRTDTQYF
NA,TRBJ1-3,TRBV2,NA,TGTGCCAGCAAACAGGGATTTGCTGGAAACACCATATATTTT,CASKQGFAGNTIYF
NA,TRBJ1-1,TRBV6-4,NA,TGTGCCAGCAGTCTAGCCCCGGAAGGAACTGAAGCTTTCTTT,CASSLAPEGTEAFF
TRBD1,TRBJ1-2,TRBV25-1,few,TGTGCCAGCAGCCCGACAGGGGACTATGGCTACACCTTC,CASSPTGDYGYTF
NA,TRBJ2-5,TRBV5-5,NA,TGTGCCAGCAGCTCCCGGGGGAGGCAAGAGACCCAGTACTTC,CASSSRGRQETQYF
TRBD1,TRBJ1-6,TRBV6-1,NA,TGTGCCAGCCAGGGGGACGACGGCCCCCTCCACTTT,CASQGDDGPLHF
TRBD2,TRBJ2-5,TRBV5-1,NA,TGCGCCAGCAGCTTGTCTAGCGGGGGTGGAGAGACCCAGTACTTC,CASSLSSGGGETQYF
NA,TRBJ1-4,TRBV6-5,NA,TGTGCCAGCAGTTACAGAGGGGGGGCTAATGAAAAACTGTTTTTT,CASSYRGGANEKLFF
TRBD2,TRBJ2-1,TRBV6-5,NA,TGTGCCAGCAGACGTCCGGGACTAGCGGACAATGAGCAGTTCTTC,CASRRPGLADNEQFF
TRBD2,TRBJ2-5,TRBV5-1,NA,TGCGCCAGCAAGTCGGGGGGGCCAGAGACCCAGTACTTC,CASKSGGPETQYF
TRBD1,TRBJ2-2,TRBV27,NA,TGTGCCAGCAGTCCCCGGACAGGGTACACCGGGGAGCTGTTTTTT,CASSPRTGYTGELFF
NA,TRBJ1-3,TRBV28,NA,TGTGCCAGCACTGGGACTACTGGAAACACCATATATTTT,CASTGTTGNTIYF
NA,TRBJ2-3,TRBV7-2,NA,TGTGCCAGCCGACGCCAGGGTCTCGGCGTAGATACGCAGTATTTT,CASRRQGLGVDTQYF
TRBD1,TRBJ1-2,TRBV19,NA,TGTGCCAGTAGTCGGGACAGCTATGGCTACACCTTC,CASSRDSYGYTF
NA,TRBJ2-3,TRBV19,NA,TGTGCCAGTAGTATTCCGGGTAATGCGCAGTATTTT,CASSIPGNAQYF